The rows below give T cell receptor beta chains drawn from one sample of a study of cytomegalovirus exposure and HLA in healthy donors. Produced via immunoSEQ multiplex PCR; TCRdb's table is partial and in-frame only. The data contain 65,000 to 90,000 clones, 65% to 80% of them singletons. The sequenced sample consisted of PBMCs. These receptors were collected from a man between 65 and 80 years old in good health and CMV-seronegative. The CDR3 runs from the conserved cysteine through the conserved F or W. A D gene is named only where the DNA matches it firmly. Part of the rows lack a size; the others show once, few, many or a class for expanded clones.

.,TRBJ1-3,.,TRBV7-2,CASSLGVAGNTIYF,TGTGCCAGCAGCTTAGGCGTCGCTGGAAACACCATATATTTT
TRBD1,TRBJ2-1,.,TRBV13,CASSLAGQGNEQFF,TGTGCCAGCAGCTTAGCAGGACAGGGCAATGAGCAGTTCTTC
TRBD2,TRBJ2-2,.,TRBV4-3,CASSQAGGRAGNGELFF,TGCGCCAGCAGCCAAGCGGGCGGGAGGGCCGGTAACGGGGAGCTGTTTTTT
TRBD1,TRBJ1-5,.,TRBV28,CASNTGGNQPQHF,TGTGCCAGTAATACAGGGGGGAATCAGCCCCAGCATTTT
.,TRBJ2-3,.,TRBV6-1,CASSARLGGSTDTQYF,TGTGCCAGCAGTGCAAGGCTAGGGGGTAGCACAGATACGCAGTATTTT
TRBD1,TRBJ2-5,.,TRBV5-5,CASSNIGTGQETQYF,TGTGCCAGCAGCAACATTGGGACAGGACAAGAGACCCAGTACTTC
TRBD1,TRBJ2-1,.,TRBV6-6,CASSPGQGGEQFF,TGTGCCAGCAGCCCTGGACAGGGCGGTGAGCAGTTCTTC
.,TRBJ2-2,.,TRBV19,CASSIRTASGELFF,TGTGCCAGTAGTATAAGGACTGCGAGCGGGGAGCTGTTTTTT
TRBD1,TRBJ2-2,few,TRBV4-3,CASSPRGGQGDTGELFF,TGCGCCAGCAGCCCCAGGGGGGGACAGGGGGACACCGGGGAGCTGTTTTTT
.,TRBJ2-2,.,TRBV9,CASSLTGGGRNTGELFF,TGTGCCAGCAGCCTCACCGGGGGAGGTCGGAACACCGGGGAGCTGTTTTTT
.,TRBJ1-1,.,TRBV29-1,CSVEGGAGVSFF,TGCAGCGTTGAGGGCGGAGCGGGAGTGAGCTTCTTT
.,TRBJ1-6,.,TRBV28,CASSLSREGSPLHF,TGTGCCAGCAGTTTATCCAGGGAGGGGTCACCCCTCCACTTT
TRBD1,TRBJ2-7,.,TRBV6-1,CASVAGGAESYEQYF,TGTGCCAGCGTGGCAGGGGGCGCAGAGTCCTACGAGCAGTACTTC
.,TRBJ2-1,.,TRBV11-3,CASSARRVGNEQFF,TGTGCCAGCAGCGCCAGGAGGGTGGGGAATGAGCAGTTCTTC
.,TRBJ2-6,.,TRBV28,CASSEHSSGANVLTF,TGTGCCAGCAGTGAGCATAGCTCTGGGGCCAACGTCCTGACTTTC
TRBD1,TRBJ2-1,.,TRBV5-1,CASSWTGIPYNEQFF,TGCGCCAGCAGCTGGACAGGGATCCCCTACAATGAGCAGTTCTTC
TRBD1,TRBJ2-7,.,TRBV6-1,CASWMGQGPYEQYF,TGTGCCAGCTGGATGGGACAGGGGCCTTACGAGCAGTACTTC
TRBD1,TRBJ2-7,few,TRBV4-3,CASSQVGQGRNEQYF,TGCGCCAGCAGCCAAGTCGGACAGGGGCGCAACGAGCAGTACTTC
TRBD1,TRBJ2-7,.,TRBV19,CASSLQGQGPYEQYF,TGTGCCAGTAGTTTACAGGGACAGGGTCCCTACGAGCAGTACTTC
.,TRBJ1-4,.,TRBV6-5,CATRLGGEKLFF,TGTGCCACCAGGCTCGGGGGTGAAAAACTGTTTTTT
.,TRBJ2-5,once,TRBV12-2,CASRLIRGETQYF,TGTGCAAGTCGCTTAATACGGGGGGAGACCCAGTACTTC
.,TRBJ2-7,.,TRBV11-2,CASSTLGVLAGEQYF,TGTGCCAGCAGCACGCTAGGGGTACTAGCAGGCGAGCAGTACTTC
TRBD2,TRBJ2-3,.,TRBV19,CASSWDGTSGTPDTQYF,TGTGCCAGTAGTTGGGACGGGACTAGCGGGACCCCAGATACGCAGTATTTT
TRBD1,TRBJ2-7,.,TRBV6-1,CASTQQGIGREQYF,TGTGCCAGCACTCAACAGGGGATTGGGCGCGAGCAGTACTTC
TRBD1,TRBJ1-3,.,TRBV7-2,CASSSQGAGGNTIYF,TGTGCCAGCAGCTCCCAGGGGGCTGGTGGAAACACCATATATTTT
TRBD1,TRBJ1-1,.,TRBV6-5,CASRTGVTNAEAFF,TGTGCCAGCAGAACAGGGGTTACGAACGCTGAAGCTTTCTTT
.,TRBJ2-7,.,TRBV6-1,CASRHTAKSYEQYF,TGTGCCAGCAGGCACACAGCTAAATCCTACGAGCAGTACTTC
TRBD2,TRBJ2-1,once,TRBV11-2,CASSPRLAANPWEQFF,TGTGCCAGCAGCCCAAGACTAGCGGCAAACCCATGGGAGCAGTTCTTC
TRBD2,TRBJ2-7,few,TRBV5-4,CASSFSSGGMDEQYF,TGTGCCAGCAGCTTCTCTAGCGGAGGGATGGACGAGCAGTACTTC
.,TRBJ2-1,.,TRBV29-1,CSVTGTPGNEQFF,TGCAGCGTTACCGGGACACCAGGCAATGAGCAGTTCTTC
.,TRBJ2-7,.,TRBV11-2,CASSFGKGWYEQYF,TGTGCCAGCAGCTTTGGGAAGGGGTGGTACGAGCAGTACTTC
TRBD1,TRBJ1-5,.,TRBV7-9,CASSPTGVGQPQHF,TGTGCCAGCAGCCCAACAGGGGTCGGTCAGCCCCAGCATTTT
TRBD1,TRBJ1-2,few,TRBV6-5,CASSSGNRGYGYTF,TGTGCCAGCAGCTCTGGGAACAGGGGATATGGCTACACCTTC
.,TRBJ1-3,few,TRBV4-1,CASSQDMLGQFSGNTIYF,TGCGCCAGCAGCCAAGATATGCTAGGACAGTTCTCTGGAAACACCATATATTTT
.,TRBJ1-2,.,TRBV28,CASSDSTARNYGYTF,TGTGCCAGCAGTGACTCGACGGCGAGAAACTATGGCTACACCTTC
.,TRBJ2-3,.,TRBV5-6,CATSRASLYSTDTQYF,TGTGCCACCTCCCGGGCTAGCCTCTATAGCACAGATACGCAGTATTTT
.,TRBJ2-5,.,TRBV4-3,CASSQDGSLEKTQYF,TGCGCCAGCAGCCAAGATGGGAGCCTGGAGAAGACCCAGTACTTC
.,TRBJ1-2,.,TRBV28,CASRPHTNPGYTF,TGTGCCAGCAGGCCACACACTAATCCGGGCTACACCTTC
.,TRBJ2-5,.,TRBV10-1,CASSPTIVETQYF,TGCGCCAGCAGCCCTACGATCGTGGAGACCCAGTACTTC
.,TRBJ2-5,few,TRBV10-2,CASSETSSGETQYF,TGCGCCAGCAGTGAGACTAGCAGTGGCGAGACCCAGTACTTC